One sample yielded the 14 T cell receptor beta chains listed below, sequenced in a study of early T cells in non-severe SARS-CoV-2 infection. In TCRdb, the 5' RACE reads were re-called with MiXCR into one record per CDR3 protein. Of 30,000 to 35,000 distinct CDR3 sequences listed, 6.6% are singletons. The material sequenced was whole blood. The receptors were gathered from an adult who was a healthcare worker with PCR-confirmed SARS-CoV-2 infection or an uninfected control (not recorded which).

This clonotype has just a few counts. V gene TRBV6-2 or TRBV6-3 combines with J gene TRBJ2-1; the match to TRBD2 covers 8 bases. Trimming at V came to 0 bases and at J to 3 bases, leaving 4 bases not matched to a gene. From germline, CDR1 is MNHEY and CDR2 SVGEGT. The CDR3 sequence is 16 residues long. The CDR3 DNA reads as TGTGCCAGCAGTTACTCCGGGACTAGAGTCTACAATGAGCAGTTCTTC. Encoded protein: CASSYSGTRVYNEQFF.

This clonotype came up a few times. The rearrangement joins TRBV7-2 to TRBJ1-1; D might be TRBD1 (5 bases). The CDR3 spans 14 residues. Trimming cost V 3 bases and J 0 bases, with 8 bases left between them. The germline V gene has CDR1 SGHTA and CDR2 FQGNSA. Written as DNA, the CDR3 is TGTGCCAGCAGCTTGACAGTCATGAACACTGAAGCTTTCTTT. This translates into CASSLTVMNTEAFF.

This clonotype was found many times. V gene TRBV7-2 combines with J gene TRBJ2-7; D perhaps matches TRBD2 (6 bases). Trimming took 6 bases from V and 7 from J, leaving 19 bases between them. Germline V gene sequence: CDR1 SGHTA, CDR2 FQGNSA. The length of the CDR3 is 14 residues. CDR3 region: CASRPGLVVDEQYF. The CDR3 nucleotides are TGTGCCAGCAGACCGGGACTGGTAGTGGATGAGCAGTACTTC.

For the CDR3, the DNA is TGTGCCAGCAGTACGGACTGGACACACTACGAGCAGTACTTC. It codes for CASSTDWTHYEQYF. The chain combines TRBV6-5 with TRBJ2-7, with D perhaps TRBD1 or TRBD2 (5 bases each). There are 14 residues in the CDR3. Germline lookup yields CDR1 MNHEY and CDR2 SVGAGI. Between the trimmed V and J ends, which lost 5 bases and 3 bases, there was a span of 14 bases.

As concerns this clonotype: Because it lacks the conserved phenylalanine or tryptophan at the end, this CDR3 is likely a read error. For the CDR3, the DNA is TGCAGTGCTGGAAGACAGGTTCAAGAGACCCAGTACCTC. It is translated as CSAGRQVQETQYL. The chain recombines TRBV20-1 with TRBJ2-5, with a possible D match to TRBD1 (6 bases). This CDR3 spans 13 amino acids. CDR1 is DFQATT and CDR2 is SNEGSKA in the germline V gene (reference sequence). V gave up 5 bases and J gave up 2 bases, with 12 bases separating them.

About this clonotype: This clone may be a read error of a much larger clone one base away. V usage is TRBV20-1 and J usage is TRBJ2-7, with D perhaps matching TRBD2 (7 bases). Per germline, CDR1 DFQATT and CDR2 SNEGSKA (reference sequence). The V and J ends lost 5 bases and 4 bases respectively, with 21 bases between them. This CDR3 contains 15 residues. The CDR3 region has the DNA TGCAGTGCTCCCCGATTGGGCGGGGGCAAGTACGAGCAGTACTTC. It is translated as CSAPRLGGGKYEQYF.

The sample holds many counts of this clonotype. The chain carries TRBV25-1 and TRBJ1-1, with D uncertain. Germline CDR1 is MGHDK and CDR2 is SYGVNS. The CDR3 contains 12 residues. V lost 8 bases and J lost 5, with 12 bases in between. CDR3: CASGGPGTEAFF. The CDR3 DNA reads as TGTGCCAGCGGAGGGCCGGGGACTGAAGCTTTCTTT. The variable domain in full, with the rest retrieved from reference TRBV25-1 and TRBJ1-1, is EADIYQTPRYLVIGTGKKITLECSQTMGHDKMYWYQQDPGMELHLIHYSYGVNSTEKGDLSSESTVSRIRTEHFPLTLESARPSHTSQYLCASGGPGTEAFFGQGTRLTVV.

This clonotype was found a few times. The rearrangement uses TRBV28 and TRBJ2-6; no clear D. With 5 bases removed from V and 2 bases from J, the gap between germline ends came to 16 bases. This CDR3 comprises 17 residues. The germline V gene encodes CDR1 MDHEN and CDR2 SYDVKM. The CDR3 nucleotides are TGTGCCAGCAGTATCCGGACGGCAAGCGCTGGGGCCAACGTCCTGACTTTC. It is translated as CASSIRTASAGANVLTF.

This clonotype occurred many times. The genes are TRBV20-1 and TRBJ2-7; D gene unclear. This CDR3 comprises 15 residues. Germline V gene sequence: CDR1 DFQATT, CDR2 SNEGSKA (reference sequence). V was cut by 0 bases and J by 3 bases, with 15 bases left in between. CDR3 DNA sequence: TGCAGTGCTAGAGATTGGGGTAGTCAAAACTACGAGCAGTACTTC. It codes for CSARDWGSQNYEQYF.

By proportion, this clonotype is medium-sized. The chain combines TRBV5-4 with TRBJ2-6, with TRBD1 matching over 11 bases. V shed 5 bases, J shed 4 bases, and the junction held 5 bases outside the gene matches. Germline assignment: CDR1 SGHNT and CDR2 YYREEE (reference sequence). This CDR3 is 16 amino acids long. CDR3 loop: CASSGDRGIGANVLTF. The CDR3 region has the DNA TGTGCCAGCAGTGGGGACAGGGGGATAGGGGCCAACGTCCTGACTTTC.

This clonotype showed up many times. The rearrangement links TRBV12-5 to TRBJ1-2, with a possible D match to TRBD1 (5 bases). The CDR3 extends over 16 amino acids. Germline CDR1 LGHNT, CDR2 FRNRAP. The V and J ends lost 6 bases and 2 bases respectively, with 19 bases between them. Here the CDR3 reads CASGQHRQSWNYGYTF. In DNA form, the CDR3 reads TGTGCTAGTGGACAACATAGACAGTCGTGGAACTATGGCTACACCTTC.

In this sample, this clonotype turned up many times. J is TRBJ2-7 and V is TRBV7-9, with TRBD2 matching 8 bases. V gave up 5 bases and J gave up 3 bases; unmatched junction bases: 6. The CDR3 loop spans 14 amino acids. Germline CDR1 SEHNR, CDR2 FQNEAQ (reference sequence). CDR3 protein: CASSPSGSIYEQYF. The CDR3 bases are TGTGCCAGCAGCCCCAGCGGGAGTATCTACGAGCAGTACTTC.

This clonotype was recorded at least ten times. The chain couples TRBV28 to TRBJ2-7, with D possibly being TRBD1 (6 bases). Trimming left V 6 bases short and J 2 bases short, with 11 bases between. This CDR3 spans 13 amino acids. Germline V CDR1 and CDR2: MDHEN, SYDVKM. Here the CDR3 DNA reads TGTGCCAGCAGGAGGGACACACCCTACGAGCAGTACTTC. Its translation: CASRRDTPYEQYF.

This clonotype showed up many times. The chain employs TRBV10-2 and TRBJ2-3; 16 positions agree with TRBD2. The CDR3 sequence is 22 residues long. The germline V gene has CDR1 WSHSY and CDR2 SAAADI. After removal of 5 bases from V and 7 bases from J, the junction contained 24 bases not matched to a gene. The CDR3 nucleotides are TGCGCCAGCAGTTCGTACAGCTCGGGACTAGCGGGAGGGGCCTCGCCGCTCTATACGCAGTATTTT. This gives the protein CASSSYSSGLAGGASPLYTQYF.